The clone carrying this T cell receptor (beta chain) was found many times. The antigen remains unidentified. No patient received treatment before thyroid surgery. This entry belongs to a study of metastatic and nonmetastatic thyroid tumors. Study overall: Where malignant and benign thyroid patients were concerned, repertoires were compared across blood and tumor or nodule tissue.

In the original processing: A distant-metastasis classifier for papillary thyroid cancer was built using CDR3 differences across clinicopathological groups. TCRdb re-processed the PCR reads through MiXCR. The V and J calls reflect TCRdb's pipeline rather than the authors' work. The table lists 35,000 to 50,000 clones, around 16% of them singletons. Study observations and caveats: It was reported that TCR beta diversity was significantly higher in malignant thyroid tumors than benign nodules, in blood and tumor.

This receptor was taken from a female donor with papillary thyroid cancer or a benign thyroid nodule (not recorded which). Some clones in this sample may be carry-over from other donors' samples. Sequenced input: tumor tissue.

The CDR3 region is CASSQESRRTSVPGELFF. The CDR3 DNA reads as TGTGCCAGCAGCCAAGAATCGCGTCGGACATCGGTCCCCGGGGAGCTGTTTTTT. V gene TRBV14 combines with J gene TRBJ2-2, with D possibly TRBD1 on 5 matching bases. The CDR3 totals 18 residues. The germline gives CDR1 SGHDN, CDR2 FVKESK. Trimming cost V 0 bases and J 6 bases, with 20 bases left between them.